This T cell receptor (beta chain) was recorded in a study of T-cell reconstitution after alpha-beta-depleted transplantation in children. Preparation of the TCRbeta library used unique molecular identifiers. TCRdb ran MiXCR on the PCR reads and lists one entry per CDR3 protein. This sample has approximately 50,000 distinct CDR3 sequences, with under 6% found just once. Trimming removed 0 bases at V and 1 base at J, with 13 bases between. The CDR3 runs 17 residues. The V gene's germline CDR1 is MNHNY and CDR2 SVGAGI (reference sequence). Overall study findings and caveats: Expanded graft clones, several hundred of them, were reportedly the source of alpha-beta T cells about two months after transplant. The study traced high day-60 TCRbeta diversity in some patients to surviving recipient T cells and thymic progenitors. Newly made T cells mostly supplied T-cell counts and diversity one year after transplant.

This clonotype was detected many times. Its antigen is not known. This receptor was taken from a female patient younger than 10 who had a stem cell transplant for aplastic anemia, so the T cells may come from the graft donor. The chain couples TRBV6-6 to TRBJ2-1; D ambiguous. This material consisted of PBMCs, mostly from graft donor cells, taken 60 days after TCRalphabeta/CD19-depleted stem cell transplant. The CDR3 DNA sequence: TGTGCCAGCAGTTACTCGATGTTTGGTTCATCCTACAATGAGCAGTTCTTC. This sequence encodes CASSYSMFGSSYNEQFF.